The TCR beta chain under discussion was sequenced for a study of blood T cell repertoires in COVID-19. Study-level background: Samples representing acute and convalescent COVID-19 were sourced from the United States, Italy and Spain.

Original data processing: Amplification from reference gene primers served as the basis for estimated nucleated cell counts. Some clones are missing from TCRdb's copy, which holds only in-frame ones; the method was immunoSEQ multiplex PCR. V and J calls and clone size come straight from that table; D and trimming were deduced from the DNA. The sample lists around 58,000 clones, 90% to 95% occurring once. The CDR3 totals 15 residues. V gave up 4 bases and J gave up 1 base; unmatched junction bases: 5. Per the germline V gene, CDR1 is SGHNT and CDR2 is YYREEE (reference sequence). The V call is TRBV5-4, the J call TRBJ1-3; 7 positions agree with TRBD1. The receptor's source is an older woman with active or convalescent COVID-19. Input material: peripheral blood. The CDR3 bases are TGTGCCAGCAGCGCCGACAGGGTTTCTGGAAACACCATATATTTT. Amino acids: CASSADRVSGNTIYF.